This TCR beta chain emerged from a study of STAT3 mutations in large granular lymphocyte leukemia. Background on the study: Among longitudinally sequenced T-LGLL patients, roughly half had canonical activating STAT3 mutations detected. Points from the study as a whole: Suggested: STAT3 mutation was not the ancestral event for these clonal expansions. At least one immunodominant TCR beta clonotype appeared in every T-cell large granular lymphocyte leukemia patient.

As for this clone: The target antigen is unknown.

Average productive template count per sample was about 42,000. The protocol was immunoSEQ multiplex PCR, while the TCRdb copy is restricted to in-frame clones and leaves out a portion. The repertoire has about 42,000 clones, about 81% of them found once; the top ten carry approximately 0.41%. With 0 bases clipped from V and 5 bases from J, the junction kept 6 bases outside the gene matches. Germline values: CDR1 LGHNA, CDR2 YSLEER. This CDR3 comprises 16 residues. This clonotype was obtained from a human donor with T large granular lymphocyte leukemia. Some clones in this sample may be carry-over from other donors' samples. The chain combines TRBV4-3 with TRBJ2-3, with 9 nucleotides matching TRBD2. The sample taken for sequencing was PBMCs. The DNA of the CDR3 is TGCGCCAGCAGCCAAGAGTCTAGCGGGGTTCGAGATACGCAGTATTTT. Amino acids: CASSQESSGVRDTQYF.